The 2 T cell receptor beta chains listed next were all sequenced from one sample in a study of T cell responses to AZD1222 COVID-19 vaccine. Assay used: immunoSEQ multiplex PCR; TCRdb lists only in-frame clones, some missing. The sample holds tens of thousands of clones; 81% are singletons and the top ten take approximately 24%. This material consisted of peripheral blood, taken 28 days after the second AZD1222 dose. The receptors shown here come from an adult who received the AZD1222 COVID-19 vaccine.

The count of this clone is one. The rearrangement joins TRBV18 to TRBJ2-1; 13 nucleotides agree with TRBD2. Germline-derived CDR1 and CDR2 are KGHSH and LQKENI. The CDR3 runs 16 residues. V lost 0 bases, J lost 9 bases, and 5 bases stayed unmatched. CDR3 sequence reads: CASSPPGLAGAGEQFF. CDR3 sequence (DNA): TGTGCCAGCTCACCACCCGGACTAGCGGGAGCGGGTGAGCAGTTCTTC.

Only one count was recorded for this clone. The CDR3, as DNA: TGTGCCAGCAGCTTATGGGAGGTGGACACCGGGGAGCTGTTTTTT. This sequence encodes CASSLWEVDTGELFF. This chain connects TRBV7-6 to TRBJ2-2; tentatively, D is TRBD2 (6 bases). Per germline, CDR1 SGHVS and CDR2 FNYEAQ. Trimming removed 2 bases at V and 3 bases at J, with 10 bases between. CDR3 length: 15 amino acids.